This T cell receptor beta chain was sequenced for a study of blood T cell repertoires in COVID-19. Overall study: The United States, Italy and Spain were the sources of the acute and convalescent COVID-19 samples.

Method: immunoSEQ multiplex PCR; TCRdb's copy keeps in-frame clones and lacks some. The sample includes some 150,000 clones, approximately 86% of them seen just once. Germline V CDR1 and CDR2: DFQATT, SNEGSKA (reference sequence). This CDR3 is built from 16 residues. Trimming removed 3 bases from V and 7 bases from J, with 25 bases in between. The V and J genes are TRBV20-1 and TRBJ2-7; a weak D match, TRBD1 (6 bases). Material: peripheral blood. This clonotype originated in a woman between 55 and 75 years old with acute or convalescent COVID-19. CDR3 coding DNA: TGCAGTGCTAGTGGGTTCTCCGGGACACCCTCGCGTGAGCAGTACTTC. Amino acids: CSASGFSGTPSREQYF.